These T cell receptor beta chains were read from a single sample in a study of human T cells and chemical hapten exposure. TCRdb itself ran the 5' RACE reads through MiXCR, one entry per CDR3 protein. Of 150,000 or so distinct CDR3 sequences listed, 4.1% were seen once; the top ten hold 1.3% to 1.5%. The receptor source for this set is a female donor in good health. The conserved cysteine and the conserved F or W are not part of the CDR3 here. The order of the fields is clone size, V gene, CDR3 length, CDR3 protein. Size tells how often a clone was seen (once, few, many) or the class of an expanded clone, and some rows leave it out.

clone_size: many; v_call: TRBV4-2; cdr3_length: 17; cdr3_aa: ASSQDSGGGFTGTGELF
clone_size: many; v_call: TRBV12-3/TRBV12-4; cdr3_length: 9; cdr3_aa: ASSSRETQY
clone_size: .; v_call: TRBV7-9; cdr3_length: 9; cdr3_aa: ASSWDYEQY
clone_size: many; v_call: TRBV12-3/TRBV12-4; cdr3_length: 13; cdr3_aa: ASSRTGTGANVLT
clone_size: few; v_call: TRBV5-4; cdr3_length: 15; cdr3_aa: ASSLRAGGPRQETQY
clone_size: many; v_call: TRBV5-5; cdr3_length: 11; cdr3_aa: ASSLRPLGEAF
clone_size: many; v_call: TRBV12-3/TRBV12-4; cdr3_length: 13; cdr3_aa: ASSSLGGVGEKLF
clone_size: many; v_call: TRBV20-1; cdr3_length: 10; cdr3_aa: SAMRGVETQY
clone_size: many; v_call: TRBV12-3/TRBV12-4; cdr3_length: 12; cdr3_aa: ASSLTGLEETQY
clone_size: .; v_call: TRBV20-1; cdr3_length: 13; cdr3_aa: SAPTGTQARQPQH
clone_size: .; v_call: TRBV12-3/TRBV12-4; cdr3_length: 13; cdr3_aa: ASSIKTGGAEKLF
clone_size: .; v_call: TRBV7-9; cdr3_length: 13; cdr3_aa: ASSLPGQGNEKLF
clone_size: .; v_call: TRBV29-1; cdr3_length: 13; cdr3_aa: SATGEGTSYNEQF
clone_size: many; v_call: TRBV12-3/TRBV12-4; cdr3_length: 13; cdr3_aa: ASKTPGTDYNEQF
clone_size: many; v_call: TRBV29-1; cdr3_length: 11; cdr3_aa: SVEDQGGGEQF
clone_size: many; v_call: TRBV7-6; cdr3_length: 14; cdr3_aa: ASSLPGQGAGETQY
clone_size: few; v_call: TRBV11-2; cdr3_length: 10; cdr3_aa: ASSLEGWVSF
clone_size: many; v_call: TRBV7-8; cdr3_length: 11; cdr3_aa: ASSFGSALEQY
clone_size: many; v_call: TRBV12-5; cdr3_length: 12; cdr3_aa: ARVQGGSTDTQY
clone_size: many; v_call: TRBV28; cdr3_length: 13; cdr3_aa: ASRGARGHTDTQY
clone_size: many; v_call: TRBV9; cdr3_length: 13; cdr3_aa: ASSVQGASTDTQY
clone_size: .; v_call: TRBV19; cdr3_length: 11; cdr3_aa: ASQVRLREKLF
clone_size: many; v_call: TRBV20-1; cdr3_length: 18; cdr3_aa: SALPVSTSGGATSTDTQY
clone_size: few; v_call: TRBV1; cdr3_length: 12; cdr3_aa: TSSRQGSSQPQH
clone_size: few; v_call: TRBV2; cdr3_length: 11; cdr3_aa: ASVKGSYNEQF
clone_size: many; v_call: TRBV6-2/TRBV6-3; cdr3_length: 11; cdr3_aa: ASSYPGAYEQY
clone_size: few; v_call: TRBV20-1; cdr3_length: 14; cdr3_aa: SAEGVGTSYNSPLH
clone_size: many; v_call: TRBV25-1; cdr3_length: 12; cdr3_aa: ASSEMAAQDVLT
clone_size: many; v_call: TRBV3-1; cdr3_length: 14; cdr3_aa: ASSQNSGGVGTEAF
clone_size: .; v_call: TRBV20-1; cdr3_length: 11; cdr3_aa: SAREGVSGGTE
clone_size: .; v_call: TRBV12-5; cdr3_length: 9; cdr3_aa: ASGLGSEQF
clone_size: many; v_call: TRBV9; cdr3_length: 12; cdr3_aa: ASSVEGQGNGYT
clone_size: few; v_call: TRBV4-1; cdr3_length: 18; cdr3_aa: ASSPYHSGTTRWSGGPQH
clone_size: many; v_call: TRBV7-7; cdr3_length: 13; cdr3_aa: ASSSTGSSYNEQF
clone_size: many; v_call: TRBV19; cdr3_length: 11; cdr3_aa: ASRPRTSYEQY
clone_size: many; v_call: TRBV5-1; cdr3_length: 12; cdr3_aa: ASSPGTSGYEQY
clone_size: .; v_call: TRBV5-1; cdr3_length: 12; cdr3_aa: ASSRTEYQETQY
clone_size: many; v_call: TRBV13; cdr3_length: 13; cdr3_aa: ATGGGGHQSDTQY
clone_size: many; v_call: TRBV5-5; cdr3_length: 11; cdr3_aa: ASSSDSNEKLF
clone_size: many; v_call: TRBV20-1; cdr3_length: 10; cdr3_aa: SAGKHAYEQY
clone_size: many; v_call: TRBV12-3/TRBV12-4; cdr3_length: 13; cdr3_aa: ASSLVPPGAGEQY
clone_size: many; v_call: TRBV4-2; cdr3_length: 13; cdr3_aa: ASSQVRENVNEQF
clone_size: many; v_call: TRBV20-1; cdr3_length: 12; cdr3_aa: SARTGGGSNEQF
clone_size: .; v_call: TRBV6-5; cdr3_length: 14; cdr3_aa: ASSYPRRAPTDTQY
clone_size: many; v_call: TRBV29-1; cdr3_length: 11; cdr3_aa: SVSRDRVTEAF
clone_size: few; v_call: TRBV6-5; cdr3_length: 15; cdr3_aa: ASSSQDRGQGIYEQY
clone_size: many; v_call: TRBV20-1; cdr3_length: 11; cdr3_aa: SARDNRGPEDT